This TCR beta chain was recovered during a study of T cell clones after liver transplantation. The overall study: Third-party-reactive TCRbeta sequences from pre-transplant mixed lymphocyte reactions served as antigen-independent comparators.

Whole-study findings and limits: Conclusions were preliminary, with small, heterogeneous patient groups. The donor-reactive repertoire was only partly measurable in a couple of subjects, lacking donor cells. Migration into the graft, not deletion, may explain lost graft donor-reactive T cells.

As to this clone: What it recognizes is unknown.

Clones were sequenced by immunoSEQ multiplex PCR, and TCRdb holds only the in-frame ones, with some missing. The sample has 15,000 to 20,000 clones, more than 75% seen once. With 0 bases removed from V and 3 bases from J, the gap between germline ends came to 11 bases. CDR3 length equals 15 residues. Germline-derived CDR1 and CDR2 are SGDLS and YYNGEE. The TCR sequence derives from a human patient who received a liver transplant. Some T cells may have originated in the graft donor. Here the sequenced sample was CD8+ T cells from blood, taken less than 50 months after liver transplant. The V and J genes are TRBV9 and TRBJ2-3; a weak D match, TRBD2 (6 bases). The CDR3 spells CASSVASAGTDTQYF. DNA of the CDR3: TGTGCCAGCAGCGTAGCTAGCGCTGGGACAGATACGCAGTATTTT.